One and the same sample provided the 14 T cell receptor beta chains below, sequenced in a study of T cell changes during pregnancy in multiple sclerosis. Profiled with immunoSEQ multiplex PCR; TCRdb holds only in-frame clones, not every one. The table includes more than 65,000 clones, 75% to 95% detected once. The starting material was peripheral blood, obtained in the first trimester of pregnancy. These receptors all stem from a female donor with multiple sclerosis, enrolled in a pregnancy study.

This clone has only one observation. V and J are TRBV30 and TRBJ1-5, with a weak D call TRBD1 (6 bases). Trimming pared 3 bases from V and 2 bases from J, leaving 14 bases between. The CDR3 covers 15 residues. The germline V gene encodes CDR1 GTSNPN and CDR2 SVGIG (reference sequence). CDR3 amino acids: CAWSRIGGGNQPQHF. The CDR3 DNA sequence: TGTGCCTGGAGCCGAATAGGGGGGGGCAATCAGCCCCAGCATTTT.

The chain carries TRBV7-9 and TRBJ2-2; D is perhaps TRBD1 (6 bases). Trimming stripped 3 bases from V and 5 bases from J, with 10 bases between. The CDR3 is 14 residues long. CDR1 and CDR2 from the germline V gene are SEHNR and FQNEAQ (reference sequence). This CDR3 is CASSFNRETGELFF. CDR3 sequence (DNA): TGTGCCAGCAGCTTTAACAGGGAGACCGGGGAGCTGTTTTTT.

The chain combines TRBV7-3 with TRBJ2-2; 8 bases align to TRBD1. J was trimmed by 4 bases and V by 4 bases; bases with no gene match: 8. The CDR3 sequence is 16 residues long. Germline V gene data show CDR1 as SGHTA and CDR2 as FQGTGA. CDR3 coding DNA: TGTGCCAGCAGCTCGGCCCGGACAGGGTCCACCGGGGAGCTGTTTTTT. Amino acid sequence: CASSSARTGSTGELFF.

In its sample, this clone was seen a few times. V usage is TRBV6-1 and J usage is TRBJ1-2, with unresolved D. Trimming removed 8 bases from V and 1 base from J, with 8 bases in between. Per the germline V gene, CDR1 is MNHNS and CDR2 is SASEGT. This CDR3 comprises 12 residues. DNA for the CDR3: TGTGCCAGCGAGATCGGTAACTATGGCTACACCTTC. This sequence encodes CASEIGNYGYTF.

The rearrangement joins TRBV27 to TRBJ2-5; D is possibly TRBD2 (5 bases). In germline, CDR1 is MNHEY, CDR2 SMNVEV (reference sequence). The CDR3 is 14 amino acids. V was clipped by 6 bases and J by 5 bases, with 16 bases between them. CDR3 loop: CASRGLVMGETQYF. In DNA, the CDR3 is TGTGCCAGCAGAGGACTCGTGATGGGGGAGACCCAGTACTTC.

The chain is built from TRBV5-1 and TRBJ2-7; 7 positions match TRBD2. V was clipped by 4 bases and J by 2 bases; unmatched bases: 3. This CDR3 is 13 amino acids long. The germline V gene has CDR1 SGHRS and CDR2 YFSETQ. CDR3 DNA: TGCGCCAGCAGCGTCGGACTAGCCTACGAGCAGTACTTC. Its protein product is CASSVGLAYEQYF.

The chain joins TRBV5-1 to TRBJ2-5; 8 positions agree with TRBD1. Germline V gives CDR1 SGHRS, CDR2 YFSETQ. This CDR3 has 16 residues. V dropped 0 bases and J dropped 1; count of bases not matched to a gene: 5. The CDR3 nucleotides are TGCGCCAGCAGCTTGGGGACAGGGCCTACCCAAGAGACCCAGTACTTC. Translated, it gives CASSLGTGPTQETQYF.

With regard to this clone: A junction end diverges from the germline sequence, so it may reflect a read error. The rearrangement joins TRBV10-3 to TRBJ1-2; TRBD1 matches at 8 bases. Germline lookup yields CDR1 ENHRY and CDR2 SYGVKD. This CDR3 contains 16 residues. The chain's CDR3 is CASSVVRTGNGHGYTF. In nucleotides, the CDR3 is TGTGCCAGCAGTGTGGTCCGGACAGGGAACGGACATGGCTACACCTTC.

The rearrangement links TRBV7-9 to TRBJ1-2; 8 bases fit TRBD1. Germline CDR1 SEHNR, CDR2 FQNEAQ (reference sequence). The CDR3 consists of 12 residues. V was clipped by 3 bases and J by 8 bases; unmatched bases: 2. CDR3 in amino acids: CASSFPGGGYTF. The CDR3 DNA follows: TGTGCCAGCAGCTTCCCAGGGGGCGGCTACACCTTC.

The V call is TRBV30, the J call TRBJ1-2, with TRBD1 matching 10 bases. This CDR3 has 13 amino acids. Losses at the gene ends were 5 bases for V and 4 bases for J; bases not matched to a gene: 4. Germline lookup yields CDR1 GTSNPN and CDR2 SVGIG (reference sequence). Written as DNA, the CDR3 is TGTGCCTGGGGACAGGGGGAGGTCTATGGCTACACCTTC. Its translation is CAWGQGEVYGYTF.

The chain employs TRBV6-1 and TRBJ2-5; D gene ambiguous. The better agreement between TRBJ2-7 and the DNA end casts doubt on the J call. This CDR3 spans 13 amino acids. The germline V gene has CDR1 MNHNS and CDR2 SASEGT. In DNA, the CDR3 is TGTGCCAGCAGTGAAAGTGGGCCCTACGAGCAGTACTTC. Translating it yields CASSESGPYEQYF.

The rearrangement uses TRBV30 and TRBJ1-2; TRBD1 might be the D (6 bases). Germline assignment: CDR1 GTSNPN and CDR2 SVGIG (reference sequence). V shed 1 base and J shed 0 bases, with 15 bases lying between them. The CDR3 totals 16 residues. Here the CDR3 DNA reads TGTGCCTGGAGTGAAGACAGGTCCCCAACTAACTATGGCTACACCTTC. Residues: CAWSEDRSPTNYGYTF.

The chain links TRBV5-4 to TRBJ1-2; 7 nucleotides line up with TRBD1. V dropped 0 bases and J dropped 7; count of bases not matched to a gene: 3. The germline gives CDR1 SGHNT, CDR2 YYREEE (reference sequence). This CDR3 is built from 13 residues. The CDR3 nucleotides are TGTGCCAGCAGCTTGGACAGGGGAGGTGGCTACACCTTC. Amino acid sequence: CASSLDRGGGYTF.

The gene calls are TRBV5-6 and TRBJ2-7, with 8 bases matching TRBD1. Trimming took 3 bases from V and 3 from J; bases not matched to a gene: 5. Per germline, CDR1 SGHDT and CDR2 YYEEEE. The CDR3 spans 14 residues. CDR3 in amino acids: CASSSGTGLYEQYF. The CDR3 DNA reads as TGTGCCAGCAGCTCTGGGACAGGCCTCTACGAGCAGTACTTC.